This note documents a single T cell receptor beta chain sequence. Its antigen is as yet unknown. Libraries were prepared by immunoSEQ multiplex PCR; TCRdb keeps only in-frame clonotypes and omits some of them. This sample has 70,000 or so clones; about three quarters occur once, and the top ten carry approximately 2.1%. Germline CDR1 and CDR2: MNHEY and SVGAGI. The V and J ends lost 11 bases and 5 bases respectively, with 12 bases between them. The CDR3 spans 11 residues. This specimen comes from a study of OX40 agonist ivuxolimab in advanced cancers. General observations from the study: In the 0.1 to 3.0 mg/kg range, CD4+ and CD8+ blood T cells had expanded clonally by week 6. Partial responders treated at 0.1-3.0 mg/kg exhibited clonal expansion among the lowest measured.

This TCR was recovered from an adult with an advanced solid tumor such as melanoma, head and neck, liver or kidney cancer. Sequenced material: CD4+ or CD8+ T cells sorted from blood, taken in a trial of the OX40 agonist ivuxolimab. The chain uses TRBV6-5 and TRBJ2-5; possible D gene TRBD2, 6 bases. CDR3 region: CACNGGETQYF. In DNA, the CDR3 is TGTGCCTGCAATGGGGGGGAGACCCAGTACTTC.